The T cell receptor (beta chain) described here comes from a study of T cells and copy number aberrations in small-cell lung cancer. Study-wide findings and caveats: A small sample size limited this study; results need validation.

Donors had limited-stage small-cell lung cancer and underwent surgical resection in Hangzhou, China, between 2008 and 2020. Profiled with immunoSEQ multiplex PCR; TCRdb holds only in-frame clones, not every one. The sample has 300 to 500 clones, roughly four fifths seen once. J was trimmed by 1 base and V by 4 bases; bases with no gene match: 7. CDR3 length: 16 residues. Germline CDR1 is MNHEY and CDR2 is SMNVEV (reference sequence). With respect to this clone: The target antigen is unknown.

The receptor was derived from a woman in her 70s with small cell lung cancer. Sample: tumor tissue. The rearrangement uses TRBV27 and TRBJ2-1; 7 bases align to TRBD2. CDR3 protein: CASSWASGKSYNEQFF. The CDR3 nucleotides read TGTGCCAGCAGTTGGGCTAGCGGCAAGTCCTACAATGAGCAGTTCTTC.